These 14 T cell receptor beta chains originate from one sample sequenced in a study of blood T cell repertoires in COVID-19. The table came from immunoSEQ multiplex PCR; TCRdb's copy has only in-frame clones and leaves some out. This sample carries around 29,000 clones, over 75% of them seen once, and the ten largest clones take more than 7.5%. The sequencing sample was made of peripheral blood. Every receptor here comes from a woman aged 70-85 years with active or convalescent COVID-19.

The chain joins TRBV6-5 to TRBJ1-5, with D possibly TRBD1 on 5 matching bases. Germline CDR1 reads MNHEY; CDR2 reads SVGAGI. The length of the CDR3 is 15 residues. The ends were cut back, 4 bases at V and 5 bases at J, with 15 bases in the middle. In DNA form, the CDR3 reads TGTGCCAGCAGTTCACTCGACAGAATTGATCAGCCCCAGCATTTT. Translation: CASSSLDRIDQPQHF.

This chain connects TRBV6-4 to TRBJ1-2, with 9 bases lining up with TRBD1. The CDR3 contains 15 residues. Germline-derived CDR1 and CDR2 are MRHNA and SNTAGT. The J segment lost 0 bases and the V segment lost 3 bases, leaving 2 bases of the junction unmatched. Written as DNA, the CDR3 is TGTGCCAGCAGTGAGAGACAGGGGGCTAACTATGGCTACACCTTC. Protein: CASSERQGANYGYTF.

This clone is medium-sized by share. The V call is TRBV13, the J call TRBJ2-7, with 9 bases identical to TRBD1. V was clipped by 4 bases and J by 1 base; unmatched bases: 8. This CDR3 contains 16 residues. CDR1 is PRHDT, CDR2 FYEKMQ, per germline (reference sequence). The CDR3 sequence: CASSSAGGQGSYEQYF. The CDR3 region has the DNA TGTGCCAGCAGCTCCGCAGGAGGACAGGGGTCCTACGAGCAGTACTTC. Combining the CDR3 with reference TRBV13 and TRBJ2-7 gives the whole variable domain AAGVIQSPRHLIKEKRETATLKCYPIPRHDTVYWYQQGPGQDPQFLISFYEKMQSDKGSIPDRFSAQQFSDYHSELNMSSLELGDSALYFCASSSAGGQGSYEQYFGPGTRLTVT.

The chain links TRBV4-1 to TRBJ2-3, with D tentatively TRBD2 (5 bases). This CDR3 has 16 amino acids. V gave up 4 bases and J gave up 4 bases, with 18 bases separating them. Germline loops: CDR1 MGHRA, CDR2 YSYEKL. The CDR3: CASSPHPGNNADTQYF. CDR3 sequence (DNA): TGCGCCAGCAGCCCTCACCCGGGAAACAACGCAGATACGCAGTATTTT.

The genes are TRBV28 and TRBJ1-1; unclear D gene. Germline loops: CDR1 MDHEN, CDR2 SYDVKM. CDR3 size: 12 residues. The V end was cut by 6 bases, the J end by 3 bases, with 8 bases between. The CDR3 reads CASSLFHTEAFF. CDR3 nucleotide sequence: TGTGCCAGCAGCCTCTTTCACACTGAAGCTTTCTTT.

V gene TRBV4-1 combines with J gene TRBJ2-1; 8 bases match TRBD2. Germline CDR1 reads MGHRA; CDR2 reads YSYEKL. This CDR3 has 15 residues. Germline trimming cut 3 bases from V and 7 bases from J; bases unmatched to any gene: 8. The CDR3: CASSQSGTSYNEQFF. In DNA, the CDR3 is TGCGCCAGCAGCCAGTCCGGGACTAGTTATAATGAGCAGTTCTTC.

The rearrangement links TRBV18 to TRBJ2-3; 12 nucleotides match TRBD1. With 3 bases clipped from V and 1 base from J, the junction kept 2 bases outside the gene matches. Germline V gene sequence: CDR1 KGHSH, CDR2 LQKENI. The CDR3 totals 16 residues. CDR3 nucleotides: TGTGCCAGCTCACCGGGACAGGGGGCCGGCACAGATACGCAGTATTTT. The encoded protein is CASSPGQGAGTDTQYF.

The chain is built from TRBV6-6 and TRBJ1-1, with 9 bases that match TRBD1. The CDR3 length is 16 residues. V dropped 6 bases and J dropped 7; count of bases not matched to a gene: 15. In germline, CDR1 is MNHNY, CDR2 SVGAGI (reference sequence). The CDR3 DNA sequence: TGTGCCAGCAGGAGGGGGACAGGGACATCGCAAGGTGAAGCTTTCTTT. Protein: CASRRGTGTSQGEAFF.

V is TRBV11-2 and J is TRBJ1-5; unclear D gene. The germline gives CDR1 SGHAT, CDR2 FQNNGV. Trimming cost V 1 base and J 5 bases, with 6 bases left between them. The CDR3 runs 13 residues. The CDR3 nucleotides read TGTGCCAGCAGCTTAGGGCTTGATCAGCCCCAGCATTTT. Translation gives CASSLGLDQPQHF.

The chain uses TRBV6-5 and TRBJ1-1; D is perhaps TRBD1 (6 bases). Deletions cut 6 bases from V and 4 bases from J, with 15 bases between. CDR3 length: 14 residues. CDR1 MNHEY and CDR2 SVGAGI come from the germline V gene. The CDR3 loop is CASRLQGGSTEAFF. As DNA, the CDR3 is TGTGCCAGCAGACTACAGGGAGGGAGCACTGAAGCTTTCTTT.

In this sample, this clone turned up a few times. The chain carries TRBV19 and TRBJ2-7; unclear D gene. The CDR3 has 14 amino acids. Trimming took off 3 bases at V and 6 bases at J, with 15 bases between the two ends. In germline, CDR1 is LNHDA, CDR2 SQIVND (reference sequence). The CDR3 DNA follows: TGTGCCAGTAGTATCGATTTGCTATCTGGCGAGCAGTACTTC. It is translated as CASSIDLLSGEQYF. Combining the CDR3 with reference TRBV19 and TRBJ2-7 gives the whole variable domain DGGITQSPKYLFRKEGQNVTLSCEQNLNHDAMYWYRQDPGQGLRLIYYSQIVNDFQKGDIAEGYSVSREKKESFPLTVTSAQKNPTAFYLCASSIDLLSGEQYFGPGTRLTVT.

The rearrangement links TRBV4-1 to TRBJ1-2; D gene uncertain. This CDR3 is built from 16 residues. CDR1 is MGHRA and CDR2 is YSYEKL in the germline V gene. The V gene lost 3 bases and the J gene lost 4 bases, with 18 bases spanning the gap. CDR3 in DNA: TGCGCCAGCAGCCAGAAGGACTTTAGTCAGCCCTATGGCTACACCTTC. Its protein product is CASSQKDFSQPYGYTF.

The rearrangement joins TRBV28 to TRBJ1-2; the D is unclear. The germline V and J ends were trimmed by 6 bases and 4 bases, with 9 bases remaining between them. The CDR3 loop spans 12 amino acids. CDR1 is MDHEN, CDR2 SYDVKM, per germline. In nucleotides, the CDR3 is TGTGCCAGCAGAAGTGGCCCCTATGGCTACACCTTC. It translates to CASRSGPYGYTF.

This chain links TRBV6-4 with TRBJ2-5; D is perhaps TRBD1 (5 bases). Germline V gene data show CDR1 as MRHNA and CDR2 as SNTAGT. Trimming took off 7 bases at V and 1 base at J, with 13 bases between the two ends. The CDR3 covers 14 residues. As DNA, the CDR3 is TGTGCCAGCAAACCGAGACAGATCCAAGAGACCCAGTACTTC. Protein product: CASKPRQIQETQYF.